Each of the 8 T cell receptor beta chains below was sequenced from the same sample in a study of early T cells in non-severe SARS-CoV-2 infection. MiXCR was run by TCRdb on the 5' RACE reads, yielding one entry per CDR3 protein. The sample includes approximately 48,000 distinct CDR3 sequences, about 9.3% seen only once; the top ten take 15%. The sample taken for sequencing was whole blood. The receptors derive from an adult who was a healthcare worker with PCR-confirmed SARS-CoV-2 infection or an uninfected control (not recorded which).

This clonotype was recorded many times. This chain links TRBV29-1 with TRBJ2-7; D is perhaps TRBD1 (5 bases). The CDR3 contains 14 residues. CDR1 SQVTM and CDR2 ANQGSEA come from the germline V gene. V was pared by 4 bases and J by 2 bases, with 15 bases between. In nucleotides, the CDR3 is TGCAGCGTTGTTTTAATGGACATCACCTACGAGCAGTACTTC. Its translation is CSVVLMDITYEQYF.

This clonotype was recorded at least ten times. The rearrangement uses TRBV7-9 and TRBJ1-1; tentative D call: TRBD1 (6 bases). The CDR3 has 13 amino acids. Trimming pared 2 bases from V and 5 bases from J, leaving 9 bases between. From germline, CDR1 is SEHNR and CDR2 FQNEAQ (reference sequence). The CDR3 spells CASSLQGNTEAFF. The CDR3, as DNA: TGTGCCAGCAGCTTACAGGGGAATACTGAAGCTTTCTTT.

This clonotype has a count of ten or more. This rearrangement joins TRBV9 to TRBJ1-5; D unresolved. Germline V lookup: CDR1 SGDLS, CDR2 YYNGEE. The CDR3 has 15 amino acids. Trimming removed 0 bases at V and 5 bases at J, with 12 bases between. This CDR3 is CASSVGGKADQPQHF. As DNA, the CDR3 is TGTGCCAGCAGCGTAGGAGGGAAGGCCGATCAGCCCCAGCATTTT. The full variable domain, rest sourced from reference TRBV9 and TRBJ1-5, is DSGVTQTPKHLITATGQRVTLRCSPRSGDLSVYWYQQSLDQGLQFLIQYYNGEERAKGNILERFSAQQFPDLHSELNLSSLELGDSALYFCASSVGGKADQPQHFGDGTRLSIL.

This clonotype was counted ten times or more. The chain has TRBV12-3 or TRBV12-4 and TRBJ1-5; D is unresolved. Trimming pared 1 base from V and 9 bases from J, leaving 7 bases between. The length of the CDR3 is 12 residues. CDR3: CASSLEGRPQHF. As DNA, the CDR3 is TGTGCCAGCAGTTTAGAGGGCAGGCCCCAGCATTTT.

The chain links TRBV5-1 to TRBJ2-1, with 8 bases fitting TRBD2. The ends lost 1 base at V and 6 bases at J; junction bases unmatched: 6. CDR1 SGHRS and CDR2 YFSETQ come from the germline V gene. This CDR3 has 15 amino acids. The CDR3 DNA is TGCGCCAGCAGCTTGACTAGCGGCAGTCGCAATGAGCAGTTCTTC. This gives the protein CASSLTSGSRNEQFF.

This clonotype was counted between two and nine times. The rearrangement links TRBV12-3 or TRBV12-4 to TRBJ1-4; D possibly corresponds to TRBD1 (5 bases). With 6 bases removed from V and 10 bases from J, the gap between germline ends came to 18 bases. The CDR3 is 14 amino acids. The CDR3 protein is CASSLTGMVGKLFF. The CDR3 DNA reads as TGTGCCAGCAGCCTTACAGGAATGGTCGGAAAACTGTTTTTT.

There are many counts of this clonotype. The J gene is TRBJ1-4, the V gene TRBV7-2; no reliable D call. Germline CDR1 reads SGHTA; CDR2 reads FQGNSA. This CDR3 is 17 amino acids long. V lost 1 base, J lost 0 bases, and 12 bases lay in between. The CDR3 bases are TGTGCCAGCAGCTTAGGGGTCAGCGCAGCAACTAATGAAAAACTGTTTTTT. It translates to CASSLGVSAATNEKLFF.

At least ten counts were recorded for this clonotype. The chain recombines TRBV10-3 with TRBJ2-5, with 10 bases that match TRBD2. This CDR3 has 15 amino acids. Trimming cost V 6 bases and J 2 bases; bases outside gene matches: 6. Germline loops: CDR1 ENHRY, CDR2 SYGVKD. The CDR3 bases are TGTGCCATCAGAACAGCGGGAGGGACACAAGAGACCCAGTACTTC. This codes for CAIRTAGGTQETQYF.